A single sample gave rise to the 5 T cell receptor beta chains below, sequenced in a study of blood T cells in healthy people across ages. For the second PCR, which ran for about 6 to 12 cycles, a sample-barcoded 5' primer and a J-beta primer mix were used. TCRdb passed the 5' RACE reads through MiXCR, listing each CDR3 protein once. The profile shows under 1,100,000 distinct CDR3 sequences, less than 25% of them singletons. These data were also filed under a second study, of T cells of mothers and their children.

Source material: blood. These receptors originate from a girl between 2 and 10 years old in good health.

This clonotype was recorded once. The chain joins TRBV20-1 to TRBJ2-1; 7 nucleotides match TRBD2. Germline assignment: CDR1 DFQATT and CDR2 SNEGSKA (reference sequence). This CDR3 is 12 amino acids long. V shed 6 bases, J shed 8 bases, and the junction held 7 bases outside the gene matches. The CDR3 DNA reads TGCAGTGCCAGGACTAGTATCGATGAGCAGTTCTTC. Translating it yields CSARTSIDEQFF.

The rearrangement joins TRBV15 to TRBJ1-5, with D perhaps matching TRBD1 (5 bases). V was clipped by 1 base and J by 15 bases, with 19 bases between them. The CDR3 has 14 residues. Per the germline V gene, CDR1 is LNHNV and CDR2 is YYDKDF (reference sequence). The CDR3 reads CATSRAAGTAQRHF. For the CDR3, the DNA is TGTGCCACCAGCAGAGCTGCAGGGACCGCCCAACGGCATTTT. Full variable domain (remainder filled in from reference TRBV15 and TRBJ1-5): DAMVIQNPRYQVTQFGKPVTLSCSQTLNHNVMYWYQQKSSQAPKLLFHYYDKDFNNEADTPDNFQSRRPNTSFCFLDIRSPGLGDTAMYLCATSRAAGTAQRHFGDGTRLSIL.

The CDR3 DNA reads as TGTGCCAGCAGTGAGACTAGCGGACTCACAGATACGCAGTATTTT. This encodes CASSETSGLTDTQYF. The V call is TRBV12-3 or TRBV12-4, the J call TRBJ2-3; 9 bases align to TRBD2. J was trimmed by 2 bases and V by 5 bases; bases with no gene match: 5. The CDR3 contains 15 residues.

The table lists this clonotype with a few counts. The chain is built from TRBV5-1 and TRBJ2-1, with 9 bases lining up with TRBD2. CDR1 and CDR2 (germline): SGHRS, YFSETQ. V shed 2 bases, J shed 7 bases, and the junction held 7 bases outside the gene matches. The CDR3 has 15 amino acids. The chain's CDR3 is CASSFGRGGLNEQFF. The CDR3 DNA sequence: TGCGCCAGCAGCTTCGGGCGGGGGGGCCTGAATGAGCAGTTCTTC.

J is TRBJ2-3 and V is TRBV4-3; 8 bases align to TRBD1. V was pared by 0 bases and J by 2 bases, with 10 bases of the junction left unmatched. Germline CDR1 and CDR2: LGHNA and YSLEER. The CDR3 extends over 18 amino acids. The CDR3 protein is CASSQELKQGVNTDTQYF. Written as DNA, the CDR3 is TGCGCCAGCAGCCAAGAGTTAAAACAGGGGGTTAACACAGATACGCAGTATTTT.